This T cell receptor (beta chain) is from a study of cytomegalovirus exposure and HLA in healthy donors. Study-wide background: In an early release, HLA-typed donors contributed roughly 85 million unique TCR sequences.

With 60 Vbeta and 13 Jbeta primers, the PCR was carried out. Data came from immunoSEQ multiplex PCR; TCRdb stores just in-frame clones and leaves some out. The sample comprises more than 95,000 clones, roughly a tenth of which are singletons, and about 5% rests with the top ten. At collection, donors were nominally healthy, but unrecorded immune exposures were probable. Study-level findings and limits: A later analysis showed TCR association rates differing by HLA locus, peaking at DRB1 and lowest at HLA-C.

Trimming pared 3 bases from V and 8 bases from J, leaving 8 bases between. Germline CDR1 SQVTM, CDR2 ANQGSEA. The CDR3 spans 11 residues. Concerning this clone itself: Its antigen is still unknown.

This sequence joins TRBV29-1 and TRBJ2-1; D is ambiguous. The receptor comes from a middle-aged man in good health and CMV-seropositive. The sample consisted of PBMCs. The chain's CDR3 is CSVDRPDEQFF. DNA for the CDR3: TGCAGCGTTGATCGCCCGGATGAGCAGTTCTTC.